What follows is one TCR beta chain and its context. Its antigen is currently unknown. Between the trimmed V and J ends, which lost 6 bases and 1 base, there was a span of 15 bases. The germline CDR1 and CDR2 sequences are DFQATT and SNEGSKA (reference sequence). The CDR3 contains 14 residues. This specimen comes from a study of T cell repertoires in cytomegalovirus infection. Whole-study context: CMV epitopes in the study were HLA-C-restricted (recently identified) and HLA-B-restricted (well studied).

MiXCR, applied by TCRdb to the reads, yields one record per CDR3 protein. The sample holds nearly 700,000 distinct CDR3 sequences, 30% to 35% seen once. Study-level points and caveats: Summed frequency of shared TCR beta families picked out CMV carriers who also had the relevant HLA. In two of eight donors, the top clonotype was HLA-C-restricted CMV-specific.

The material sequenced was cultured PBMCs, taken from culture after CMV antigen stimulation. The chain carries TRBV20-1 and TRBJ1-1; a weak D match, TRBD1 (5 bases). The receptor comes from a human donor in good health (CMV status not recorded). Some clones in this sample may be carry-over from other donors' samples. The CDR3 DNA reads as TGCAGTGCCGCCCGGGACTCCCGGAACACTGAAGCTTTCTTT. Its protein product is CSAARDSRNTEAFF.